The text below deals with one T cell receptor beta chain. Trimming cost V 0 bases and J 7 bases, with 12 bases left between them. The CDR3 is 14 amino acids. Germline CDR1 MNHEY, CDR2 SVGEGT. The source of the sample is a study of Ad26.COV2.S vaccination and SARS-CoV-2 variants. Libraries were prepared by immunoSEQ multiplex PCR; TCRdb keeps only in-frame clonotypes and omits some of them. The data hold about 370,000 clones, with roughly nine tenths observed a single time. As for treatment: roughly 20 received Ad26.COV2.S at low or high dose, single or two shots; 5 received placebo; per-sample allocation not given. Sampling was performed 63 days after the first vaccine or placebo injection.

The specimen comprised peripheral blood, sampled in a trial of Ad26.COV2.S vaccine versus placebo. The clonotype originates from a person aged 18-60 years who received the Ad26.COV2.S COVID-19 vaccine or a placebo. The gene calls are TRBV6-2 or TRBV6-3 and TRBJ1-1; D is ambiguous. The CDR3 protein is CASSYSSQTLEAFF. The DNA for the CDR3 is TGTGCCAGCAGTTACTCGAGTCAGACCCTTGAAGCTTTCTTT.